This TCR beta chain was profiled in a study of blood T cell repertoires in COVID-19. From germline, CDR1 is GTSNPN and CDR2 SVGIG (reference sequence). V dropped 2 bases and J dropped 7 bases, with 11 bases sitting between them. CDR3 length: 13 amino acids. TCRdb's copy holds only in-frame clones and misses some; the assay was immunoSEQ multiplex PCR. The profile shows nearly 400,000 clones, under 90% of them singletons. Recruits, aged about 18 to 89 years, lived in roughly 22 US areas. Each participant's cohort was designated according to participant-reported clinical history. In Cohort 3, a recovered donor had either two negative PCRs, clearance, or symptom resolution.

The sequenced material came from PBMCs or T cells enriched from blood (not recorded which). The TCR originated in a woman in her twenties or thirties who had recovered from COVID-19. The chain combines TRBV30 with TRBJ2-2; D is unresolved. The CDR3, as DNA: TGTGCCTGGAGTTCACTCGGTATCGGGGAGCTGTTTTTT. Encoded protein: CAWSSLGIGELFF.